The 10 T cell receptor beta chains below come from one sample, sequenced in a study of blood T cell repertoires in COVID-19. Profiled with immunoSEQ multiplex PCR; TCRdb holds only in-frame clones, not every one. The sample yields approximately 150,000 clones, over 80% seen once. The specimen sequenced was PBMCs or T cells enriched from blood (not recorded which). All receptors come from a man aged 60-69 years who had recovered from COVID-19.

The chain carries TRBV4-1 and TRBJ1-5, with D perhaps matching TRBD1 (6 bases). The length of the CDR3 is 17 residues. The germline V and J ends were trimmed by 3 bases and 0 bases, with 15 bases remaining between them. CDR1 is MGHRA, CDR2 YSYEKL, per germline. The CDR3 reads CASSQGTGSNSNQPQHF. CDR3 nucleotides: TGCGCCAGCAGCCAGGGTACAGGGAGTAATAGCAATCAGCCCCAGCATTTT.

This clone was seen more than once but under ten times. The CDR3 nucleotides read TGTGCCAGCAGTTTACGGGGGGGGGATGAAAAACTGTTTTTT. As protein: CASSLRGGDEKLFF. The chain links TRBV28 to TRBJ1-4; tentative D call: TRBD1 (5 bases). CDR3 size: 14 residues. V was clipped by 2 bases and J by 6 bases, with 10 bases between them. Germline assignment: CDR1 MDHEN and CDR2 SYDVKM.

The V call is TRBV7-8, the J call TRBJ2-7; D is perhaps TRBD2 (5 bases). Looked up from germline, CDR1 is SGHVS and CDR2 is FQNEAQ. The ends were cut back, 11 bases at V and 0 bases at J, with 14 bases in the middle. The CDR3 has 13 residues. The CDR3: CAVSDGISYEQYF. The CDR3 DNA follows: TGTGCCGTTTCGGACGGGATCTCCTACGAGCAGTACTTC.

The chain has TRBV28 and TRBJ1-5, with a tentative D call TRBD1 (6 bases). This CDR3 spans 11 amino acids. The germline V and J ends were trimmed by 3 bases and 11 bases, with 8 bases remaining between them. In germline, CDR1 is MDHEN, CDR2 SYDVKM. The CDR3 reads CASSFKGAQHF. The DNA for the CDR3 is TGTGCCAGCAGTTTTAAGGGGGCCCAGCATTTT.

The rearrangement joins TRBV2 to TRBJ1-2, with 8 nucleotides matching TRBD1. The CDR3 runs to 14 residues. Germline trimming cut 7 bases from V and 8 bases from J; bases unmatched to any gene: 12. Germline loops: CDR1 SNHLY, CDR2 FYNNEI. The CDR3 spells CASIGTGGFQGYTF. In DNA, the CDR3 is TGTGCCAGCATAGGAACAGGGGGTTTTCAGGGCTACACCTTC.

This chain joins TRBV7-9 and TRBJ2-1; TRBD1 is a possible D gene (6 bases). Trimming took off 5 bases at V and 2 bases at J, with 10 bases between the two ends. The CDR3 loop spans 14 amino acids. Germline CDR1 reads SEHNR; CDR2 reads FQNEAQ (reference sequence). CDR3 in DNA: TGTGCCAGCAGCCCCCGACAGGCCTACAATGAGCAGTTCTTC. Its protein product is CASSPRQAYNEQFF.

The chain is built from TRBV19 and TRBJ1-5; D may be TRBD1 (5 bases). V lost 4 bases and J lost 2, with 12 bases in between. Germline values: CDR1 LNHDA, CDR2 SQIVND (reference sequence). This CDR3 region has 15 residues. CDR3 residues: CASSKEGLGNQPQHF. CDR3 nucleotide sequence: TGTGCCAGTAGTAAGGAGGGGCTAGGCAATCAGCCCCAGCATTTT. Combining the CDR3 with reference TRBV19 and TRBJ1-5 gives the whole variable domain DGGITQSPKYLFRKEGQNVTLSCEQNLNHDAMYWYRQDPGQGLRLIYYSQIVNDFQKGDIAEGYSVSREKKESFPLTVTSAQKNPTAFYLCASSKEGLGNQPQHFGDGTRLSIL.

The CDR3 sequence is CASSPVLDNSPLHF. The CDR3 DNA reads TGTGCCAGCAGTCCAGTCCTCGATAATTCACCCCTCCACTTT. This chain connects TRBV25-1 to TRBJ1-6, with no clear D. The CDR3 spans 14 residues. Germline V gives CDR1 MGHDK, CDR2 SYGVNS. V lost 5 bases, J lost 5 bases, and 10 bases lay in between.

This sequence joins TRBV10-1 and TRBJ1-1; tentative D call: TRBD1 (6 bases). Trimming cost V 6 bases and J 1 base, with 9 bases left between them. The CDR3 has 13 amino acids. Germline V lookup: CDR1 WNHNN, CDR2 SYGVQD (reference sequence). CDR3 residues: CASRPTGNTEAFF. The CDR3 DNA reads as TGCGCCAGCAGACCGACAGGGAACACTGAAGCTTTCTTT.

The chain couples TRBV30 to TRBJ1-5; D remains unclear. CDR1 is GTSNPN and CDR2 is SVGIG in the germline V gene (reference sequence). Trimming took 2 bases from V and 5 from J, leaving 7 bases between them. CDR3 length: 12 amino acids. CDR3 residues: CAWSTSDQPQHF. CDR3 nucleotides: TGTGCCTGGAGTACCTCGGATCAGCCCCAGCATTTT.